This T cell receptor (beta chain) derives from a study of Tregs in tolerant kidney transplant recipients. A word on this clone: Its antigen remains unknown.

Findings and limits, study-wide: Tolerant patients' donor-specific Tregs expanded beyond overall Tregs, suggesting antigen-driven growth. The most relevant donor-specific Treg TCRbeta repertoire apparently came from expansion with activated donor B cells.

Germline values: CDR1 SQVTM, CDR2 ANQGSEA. Deletions cut 0 bases from V and 5 bases from J, with 14 bases between. The CDR3 spans 15 residues. Sequenced by immunoSEQ multiplex PCR; TCRdb stores in-frame clones only, minus some. The data hold around 70,000 clones, with roughly 92% observed a single time. This rearrangement joins TRBV29-1 to TRBJ2-1, with D perhaps matching TRBD1 (6 bases). This TCR derives from a human donor who received a combined kidney and bone marrow transplant. Sequencing was performed on CD8+ T cells from blood, taken before the transplant. CDR3 nucleotides: TGCAGCGTTGAAGATCAGGGGCCGATTGACAATGAGCAGTTCTTC. This encodes CSVEDQGPIDNEQFF.